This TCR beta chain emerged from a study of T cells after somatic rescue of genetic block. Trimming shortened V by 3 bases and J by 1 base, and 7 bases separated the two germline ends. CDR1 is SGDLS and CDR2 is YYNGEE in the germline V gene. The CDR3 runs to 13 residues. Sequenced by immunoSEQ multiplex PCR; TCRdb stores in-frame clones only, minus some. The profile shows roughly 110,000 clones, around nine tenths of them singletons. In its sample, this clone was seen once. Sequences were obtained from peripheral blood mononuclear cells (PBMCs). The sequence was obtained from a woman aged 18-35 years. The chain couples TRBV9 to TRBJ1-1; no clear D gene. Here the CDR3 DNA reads TGTGCCAGCAGCGCCAGACCGAACACTGAAGCTTTCTTT. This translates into CASSARPNTEAFF.